The sample holds many counts of the clone carrying this T cell receptor beta chain. The antigen remains undetermined. The CDR3 has 19 amino acids. V was cut by 11 bases and J by 0 bases, with 25 bases left in between. Germline V gene lookup returns CDR1 KGHDR and CDR2 SFDVKD. TCRdb analysed the reads with MiXCR anew, one entry per CDR3 protein. The sample lists around 900,000 distinct CDR3 sequences, less than 40% occurring once. The data were taken from a study of T cell repertoires in cytomegalovirus infection. Here the sequenced sample was cultured CD8+ T cells from PBMCs, taken from culture after CMV antigen stimulation. This chain connects TRBV24-1 to TRBJ1-6, with a weak D call TRBD1 (5 bases). This clonotype was obtained from a human donor in good health (CMV status not recorded). Some clones in this sample may be carry-over from other donors' samples. The DNA of the CDR3 is TGTGCCATCTGCAAAATGGTTCCGGGACTCTTCTCCTATAATTCACCCCTCCACTTT. Translating gives CAICKMVPGLFSYNSPLHF.